The clone carrying this T cell receptor beta chain was observed a handful of times. The antigen is undetermined. This entry belongs to a study of T cells in Graves' hyperthyroidism and ophthalmopathy. Points from the study as a whole: The model foresaw ophthalmopathy a median roughly 6.3 months prior to onset. Most thyroid clonotypes that were expanded above 0.001 also turned up in blood.

Disease lasting under 3 months, a NOSPECS grade of at least 4, and a Clinical Activity Score of at least 3 were features of the ophthalmopathy patients. Amplification yielded TCR beta CDR3 regions, with RNA transcripts as the source. The HTBI primer set drove a first-round RT-PCR of the TCR CDR3. From the multiplex PCR reads, TCRdb called clonotypes with MiXCR, one entry per CDR3 protein. This sample yields roughly 250,000 distinct CDR3 sequences, of which about 20% are seen a single time; under 65% belongs to the top ten. Trimming pared 2 bases from V and 3 bases from J, leaving 8 bases between. The CDR3 runs to 13 residues. The germline V gene has CDR1 MDHEN and CDR2 SYDVKM.

This chain links TRBV28 with TRBJ2-7, with D hard to call. This TCR was sampled from a man younger than 45 with Graves' ophthalmopathy. Input material: blood. DNA for the CDR3: TGTGCCAGCAGTTTAGGGCGATACTACGAGCAGTACTTC. Its protein is CASSLGRYYEQYF.